Below are 21 T cell receptor beta chains sequenced from a single sample in a study of cytomegalovirus exposure and HLA in healthy donors. PCR primers comprised 60 Vbeta and 13 Jbeta primers. Clones were sequenced by immunoSEQ multiplex PCR, and TCRdb holds only the in-frame ones, with some missing. This sample has approximately 120,000 clones, with around 76% found just once. The sequenced material came from PBMCs. These receptor sequences come from a woman aged 55-70 years in good health and CMV-seropositive.

V and J are TRBV5-6 and TRBJ2-3, with 9 bases aligning to TRBD1. The CDR3 sequence is 18 residues long. The junction had 15 bases not matched to a gene; V was cut back by 2 bases and J by 5 bases. CDR1 is SGHDT and CDR2 is YYEEEE in the germline V gene. CDR3 region: CASSFLGGRGQGRDTQYF. The CDR3 nucleotides are TGTGCCAGCAGCTTCTTGGGTGGTAGGGGACAGGGCAGAGATACGCAGTATTTT.

This clone was detected only once. The rearrangement uses TRBV28 and TRBJ1-5; 7 bases align to TRBD1. CDR3 length: 17 amino acids. J gave up 0 bases and V 2 bases, and 7 bases lay outside the gene matches. Per germline, CDR1 MDHEN and CDR2 SYDVKM. The CDR3 region has the DNA TGTGCCAGCAGTTTACGCCAGGGGGGCTATAGCAATCAGCCCCAGCATTTT. It codes for CASSLRQGGYSNQPQHF.

The chain combines TRBV19 with TRBJ2-1; the D gene is possibly TRBD1 (7 bases). The V gene lost 5 bases and the J gene lost 2 bases, with 16 bases spanning the gap. Germline V gene sequence: CDR1 LNHDA, CDR2 SQIVND (reference sequence). The CDR3 covers 16 residues. CDR3 loop: CASSPQGDWTYNEQFF. In nucleotides, the CDR3 is TGTGCCAGTAGTCCCCAGGGGGACTGGACCTACAATGAGCAGTTCTTC.

This rearrangement joins TRBV2 to TRBJ2-5; perhaps TRBD2 as D (6 bases). The V end was cut by 7 bases, the J end by 1 base, with 13 bases between. The germline V gene encodes CDR1 SNHLY and CDR2 FYNNEI. This CDR3 has 14 amino acids. The CDR3 protein is CASTGRTIQETQYF. CDR3 bases: TGTGCCAGCACCGGAAGGACTATCCAAGAGACCCAGTACTTC.

This clone was picked up a small number of times. The chain joins TRBV4-3 to TRBJ2-2, with a possible D match to TRBD1 (6 bases). CDR1 is LGHNA and CDR2 is YSLEER in the germline V gene. There are 15 residues in the CDR3. The V gene lost 8 bases and the J gene lost 1 base, with 14 bases spanning the gap. The CDR3 here is CASRTGTLNTGELFF. In nucleotides, the CDR3 is TGCGCCAGCCGGACCGGGACACTGAACACCGGGGAGCTGTTTTTT.

V usage is TRBV30 and J usage is TRBJ2-5, with a weak D call TRBD1 (5 bases). The CDR3 extends over 16 amino acids. The germline V and J ends were trimmed by 2 bases and 4 bases, with 20 bases remaining between them. Germline assignment: CDR1 GTSNPN and CDR2 SVGIG (reference sequence). CDR3 in DNA: TGTGCCTGGAGTTTATGGGATGGGGCGAGTAGAGAGACCCAGTACTTC. This gives the protein CAWSLWDGASRETQYF. Based on the CDR3 plus reference TRBV30 and TRBJ2-5, the full variable domain is SQTIHQWPATLVQPVGSPLSLECTVEGTSNPNLYWYRQAAGRGLQLLFYSVGIGQISSEVPQNLSASRPQDRQFILSSKKLLLSDSGFYLCAWSLWDGASRETQYFGPGTRLLVL.

The chain is built from TRBV5-6 and TRBJ1-1; 7 bases agree with TRBD1. The CDR3 has 14 amino acids. The germline V gene has CDR1 SGHDT and CDR2 YYEEEE. V trimming: 4 bases; J trimming: 4 bases; junction bases outside the gene matches: 7. The CDR3 sequence: CASSGGGRSTEAFF. The CDR3 region has the DNA TGTGCCAGCAGCGGAGGGGGCCGGAGCACTGAAGCTTTCTTT.

V usage is TRBV9 and J usage is TRBJ2-1, with 10 positions matching TRBD2. The CDR3 loop spans 16 amino acids. V lost 0 bases to trimming and J lost 8 bases; unmatched junction nucleotides: 8. Per the germline V gene, CDR1 is SGDLS and CDR2 is YYNGEE. Written as DNA, the CDR3 is TGTGCCAGCAGCGTAGCCTGGAGCGGGGGGGCCTATGAGCAGTTCTTC. This encodes CASSVAWSGGAYEQFF.

The chain employs TRBV28 and TRBJ2-5, with TRBD2 matching over 14 bases. CDR3 length: 17 residues. J gave up 3 bases and V 3 bases, and 6 bases lay outside the gene matches. The V gene's germline CDR1 is MDHEN and CDR2 SYDVKM. CDR3 nucleotides: TGTGCCAGCAGTTTCCCGACTAGCGGGAGGGCCAAAGAGACCCAGTACTTC. Residues: CASSFPTSGRAKETQYF.

About this clone: It may be a read error: a sequence one base away is much more abundant. The rearrangement joins TRBV11-1 to TRBJ1-1, with a weak D call TRBD1 (5 bases). Germline CDR1 SGHAT, CDR2 FQDESV (reference sequence). The CDR3 length is 12 residues. The V end lost 2 bases, the J end lost 4 bases, and 5 bases lay between the germline ends. CDR3 amino acids: CASSLQGTEAFF. The CDR3, as DNA: TGTGCCAGCAGCTTACAGGGCACTGAAGCTTTCTTT.

The chain carries TRBV5-1 and TRBJ2-3; 8 nucleotides agree with TRBD1. The V gene end was trimmed by 4 bases and the J gene end by 0 bases; junction bases not matched to a gene: 7. This CDR3 contains 16 residues. The germline V gene encodes CDR1 SGHRS and CDR2 YFSETQ. CDR3 amino acids: CASSARTGRSTDTQYF. The CDR3 DNA reads as TGCGCCAGCAGCGCCCGGACAGGGCGAAGCACAGATACGCAGTATTTT.

This clone was detected only once. This sequence joins TRBV7-9 and TRBJ1-1; a possible D gene is TRBD1 (6 bases). The CDR3 is made up of 16 amino acids. V was clipped by 3 bases and J by 0 bases, with 14 bases between them. CDR1 SEHNR and CDR2 FQNEAQ come from the germline V gene (reference sequence). The CDR3 sequence: CASSLGQGTMNTEAFF. Here the CDR3 DNA reads TGTGCCAGCAGCTTGGGCCAGGGGACTATGAACACTGAAGCTTTCTTT.

This clone appeared a few times. V usage is TRBV18 and J usage is TRBJ1-1, with 7 bases aligning to TRBD1. Germline lookup yields CDR1 KGHSH and CDR2 LQKENI. V shed 0 bases, J shed 0 bases, and the junction held 1 base outside the gene matches. This CDR3 is built from 15 residues. The CDR3 region is CASSPPGTVNTEAFF. CDR3 in DNA: TGTGCCAGCTCACCACCCGGGACAGTGAACACTGAAGCTTTCTTT. Full variable domain (rest looked up from reference TRBV18 and TRBJ1-1): NAGVMQNPRHLVRRRGQEARLRCSPMKGHSHVYWYRQLPEEGLKFMVYLQKENIIDESGMPKERFSAEFPKEGPSILRIQQVVRGDSAAYFCASSPPGTVNTEAFFGQGTRLTVV.

The rearrangement joins TRBV7-8 to TRBJ1-2; 9 nucleotides agree with TRBD1. V was pared by 2 bases and J by 2 bases, with 9 bases of the junction left unmatched. The CDR3 runs to 17 residues. Per the germline V gene, CDR1 is SGHVS and CDR2 is FQNEAQ. The CDR3 is CASSLNNRGRGNYGYTF. CDR3 DNA: TGTGCCAGCAGCTTAAATAACAGGGGGCGCGGAAACTATGGCTACACCTTC. The full variable domain, in which reference TRBV7-8 and TRBJ1-2 provide the parts outside the CDR3, is GAGVSQSPRYKVAKRGQDVALRCDPISGHVSLFWYQQALGQGPEFLTYFQNEAQLDKSGLPSDRFFAERPEGSVSTLKIQRTQQEDSAVYLCASSLNNRGRGNYGYTFGSGTRLTVV.

This sequence joins TRBV29-1 and TRBJ1-2; a weak D match, TRBD1 (5 bases). Germline CDR1 is SQVTM and CDR2 is ANQGSEA. The CDR3 length is 13 residues. Trimming took off 7 bases at V and 8 bases at J, with 20 bases between the two ends. This CDR3 is CSARLMAGWGYTF. The CDR3 region has the DNA TGCAGCGCCCGCCTGATGGCAGGGTGGGGCTACACCTTC. The full variable domain, in which reference TRBV29-1 and TRBJ1-2 provide the parts outside the CDR3, is SAVISQKPSRDICQRGTSLTIQCQVDSQVTMMFWYRQQPGQSLTLIATANQGSEATYESGFVIDKFPISRPNLTFSTLTVSNMSPEDSSIYLCSARLMAGWGYTFGSGTRLTVV.

V is TRBV5-1 and J is TRBJ2-7, with TRBD2 as a possible D gene (5 bases). Trimming took off 0 bases at V and 7 bases at J, with 20 bases between the two ends. This CDR3 is 16 amino acids long. CDR1 SGHRS and CDR2 YFSETQ come from the germline V gene. The CDR3 protein is CASSLGFVQAGGEQYF. CDR3 DNA: TGCGCCAGCAGCTTGGGATTCGTCCAGGCCGGCGGGGAGCAGTACTTC.

The rearrangement uses TRBV5-1 and TRBJ2-1; 7 bases align to TRBD2. Germline CDR1 is SGHRS and CDR2 is YFSETQ. After removal of 4 bases from V and 6 bases from J, the junction contained 10 bases not matched to a gene. The CDR3 loop spans 15 amino acids. The CDR3 reads CASSLWGGAGNEQFF. For the CDR3, the DNA is TGCGCCAGCAGCCTCTGGGGAGGGGCCGGCAATGAGCAGTTCTTC.

A few counts support this clone. J is TRBJ2-3 and V is TRBV4-3, with 9 nucleotides matching TRBD2. J gave up 3 bases and V 4 bases, and 8 bases lay outside the gene matches. The length of the CDR3 is 16 residues. CDR1 and CDR2 from the germline V gene are LGHNA and YSLEER. In DNA, the CDR3 is TGCGCCAGCAGCCCCGAGATGAGCGGGAGGACAGATACGCAGTATTTT. Residues: CASSPEMSGRTDTQYF.

The V gene is TRBV5-1, the J gene TRBJ2-5; D remains ambiguous. The end of the DNA aligns better with TRBJ2-7, so the J call may be wrong. CDR1 and CDR2 from the germline V gene are SGHRS and YFSETQ. The CDR3 totals 13 residues. CDR3 sequence: CASSFGSDYEQYF. DNA of the CDR3: TGCGCCAGCAGCTTTGGGTCCGACTACGAGCAGTACTTC.

The genes are TRBV5-1 and TRBJ1-1; the D is unclear. The CDR3 length is 15 residues. Germline V lookup: CDR1 SGHRS, CDR2 YFSETQ. Between the trimmed V and J ends, which lost 0 bases and 5 bases, there was a span of 14 bases. Here the CDR3 reads CASSLGSILGTEAFF. The DNA for the CDR3 is TGCGCCAGCAGCTTGGGGTCCATTCTCGGTACTGAAGCTTTCTTT.

This clone has only a few counts. This chain connects TRBV10-1 to TRBJ2-1; 9 positions match TRBD1. Trimming removed 5 bases from V and 6 bases from J; junction bases left unmatched: 8. Per germline, CDR1 WNHNN and CDR2 SYGVQD (reference sequence). The CDR3 has 15 residues. Here the CDR3 reads CASSRGTGKINEQFF. The CDR3 nucleotides read TGCGCCAGCAGTCGAGGGACAGGGAAAATCAATGAGCAGTTCTTC.